These T cell receptor beta chains were read from a single sample in a study of cytomegalovirus exposure and HLA in healthy donors. Here immunoSEQ multiplex PCR was the method, and the copy in TCRdb shows in-frame clones only, minus some. The repertoire holds about 140,000 clones, with approximately 70% as singletons. The sample was PBMCs. The receptors were gathered from a woman in her sixties in good health and CMV-seropositive. Both conserved end residues are part of each CDR3. The order of the fields is J gene, clone size, D gene, V gene, CDR3 DNA, CDR3 protein. The D gene is left open where the match is weak. Clone sizes are given selectively: once, few, many, or a class where the clone is expanded.

j_gene: TRBJ2-1; abundance: -; d_gene: TRBD1; v_gene: TRBV7-9; CDR3nt: TGTGCCAGCAGCTTGGACAGGGGAAGTCAAGGTGAGCAGTTCTTC; CDR3aa: CASSLDRGSQGEQFF
j_gene: TRBJ2-4; abundance: -; d_gene: -; v_gene: TRBV5-4; CDR3nt: TGTGCCAGCAGCTTGGATGCAAGCGAAAACATTCAGTACTTC; CDR3aa: CASSLDASENIQYF
j_gene: TRBJ1-2; abundance: -; d_gene: -; v_gene: TRBV19; CDR3nt: TGTGCCAGTAGTATTCTCAGGGCCCGTGGCTACACCTTC; CDR3aa: CASSILRARGYTF
j_gene: TRBJ2-5; abundance: few; d_gene: -; v_gene: TRBV30; CDR3nt: TGTGCCTGGAGTTCGGTGAGGGAGACCCAGTACTTC; CDR3aa: CAWSSVRETQYF
j_gene: TRBJ2-7; abundance: few; d_gene: TRBD2; v_gene: TRBV2; CDR3nt: TGTGCCAGCAGTGGGACTAGCGGGAGGTCGGGTAAGCAGTACTTC; CDR3aa: CASSGTSGRSGKQYF
j_gene: TRBJ1-3; abundance: few; d_gene: -; v_gene: TRBV9; CDR3nt: TGTGCCAGCAGCGACCCATCGACAGGTAACTCTGGAAACACCATATATTTT; CDR3aa: CASSDPSTGNSGNTIYF
j_gene: TRBJ1-2; abundance: -; d_gene: -; v_gene: TRBV6-5; CDR3nt: TGTGCCATACGTACCGGGGGGTATGGCTACACCTTC; CDR3aa: CAIRTGGYGYTF
j_gene: TRBJ2-5; abundance: -; d_gene: TRBD2; v_gene: TRBV28; CDR3nt: TGTGCCAGCAGTTCCGGGGGGGGGCTCGGAGAGACCCAGTACTTC; CDR3aa: CASSSGGGLGETQYF
j_gene: TRBJ1-4; abundance: few; d_gene: -; v_gene: TRBV27; CDR3nt: TGTGCCAGCAGTGGACCGACTGCGGGTGAAAAACTGTTTTTT; CDR3aa: CASSGPTAGEKLFF
j_gene: TRBJ2-3; abundance: -; d_gene: TRBD2; v_gene: TRBV4-1; CDR3nt: TGCGCCAGCAGCCAAGATCCCAGGGCTAGCGGATATAGCACAGATACGCAGTATTTT; CDR3aa: CASSQDPRASGYSTDTQYF
j_gene: TRBJ2-5; abundance: -; d_gene: TRBD1; v_gene: TRBV5-1; CDR3nt: TGCGCCAGCAGCGCATCCGGGACAGGGAAAGAGACCCAGTACTTC; CDR3aa: CASSASGTGKETQYF
j_gene: TRBJ2-5; abundance: -; d_gene: -; v_gene: TRBV10-2; CDR3nt: TGCGCCAGCACCAGGTACACGCAAGAGACCCAGTACTTC; CDR3aa: CASTRYTQETQYF
j_gene: TRBJ2-7; abundance: few; d_gene: TRBD2; v_gene: TRBV12-5; CDR3nt: TGTGCTAGTGCCGAGCGGGAGGGATACGACGAGCAGTACTTC; CDR3aa: CASAEREGYDEQYF
j_gene: TRBJ2-7; abundance: -; d_gene: TRBD1; v_gene: TRBV28; CDR3nt: TGTGCCAGCAGATCTACAGGGGACGAGCAGCACTTC; CDR3aa: CASRSTGDEQHF
j_gene: TRBJ2-5; abundance: -; d_gene: TRBD2; v_gene: TRBV7-9; CDR3nt: TGTGCCAGCAGCCAGACTAGCGGGAGGGAGACCCAGTACTTC; CDR3aa: CASSQTSGRETQYF
j_gene: TRBJ1-3; abundance: -; d_gene: -; v_gene: TRBV5-1; CDR3nt: TGCGCCAGCAGCGCGACAGGAGGTGGAAACACCATATATTTT; CDR3aa: CASSATGGGNTIYF
j_gene: TRBJ1-5; abundance: -; d_gene: -; v_gene: TRBV10-3; CDR3nt: TGTGCCATCAGTACAGGGCATAGCAATCAGCCCCAGCATTTT; CDR3aa: CAISTGHSNQPQHF
j_gene: TRBJ1-5; abundance: once; d_gene: -; v_gene: TRBV19; CDR3nt: TGTGCCAGTAGTATGATGGCTCAGCCCCAGCATTTT; CDR3aa: CASSMMAQPQHF
j_gene: TRBJ2-3; abundance: -; d_gene: -; v_gene: TRBV18; CDR3nt: TGTGCCAGCTCACCGAGGCGAGAGGATACGCAGTATTTT; CDR3aa: CASSPRREDTQYF
j_gene: TRBJ2-1; abundance: few; d_gene: TRBD2; v_gene: TRBV6-4; CDR3nt: TGTGCCAGCAACCCCGGGACTAGCGGGAGAGATGAGCAGTTCTTC; CDR3aa: CASNPGTSGRDEQFF
j_gene: TRBJ1-1; abundance: -; d_gene: -; v_gene: TRBV5-6; CDR3nt: TGTGCCAGCAGCCGTATATTAACAGGATCTGAAGCTTTCTTT; CDR3aa: CASSRILTGSEAFF
j_gene: TRBJ2-5; abundance: -; d_gene: TRBD2; v_gene: TRBV4-1; CDR3nt: TGCGCCAGCAGCCTAGGACTAGCGGGAGTTGAGACCCAGTACTTC; CDR3aa: CASSLGLAGVETQYF
j_gene: TRBJ1-2; abundance: few; d_gene: -; v_gene: TRBV19; CDR3nt: TGTGCCAGTAGTCCCCCGGTAGGTGGGGCATATGGCTACACCTTC; CDR3aa: CASSPPVGGAYGYTF
j_gene: TRBJ1-6; abundance: -; d_gene: -; v_gene: TRBV5-1; CDR3nt: TGCGCCAGCAGCTTATCGACAGGCCAAGATTCACCCCTCCACTTT; CDR3aa: CASSLSTGQDSPLHF
j_gene: TRBJ2-7; abundance: -; d_gene: TRBD2; v_gene: TRBV7-8; CDR3nt: TGTGCCAGCAGCCCAGGGCTGAAGGGAGGGCACGAGCAGTACTTC; CDR3aa: CASSPGLKGGHEQYF
j_gene: TRBJ2-2; abundance: -; d_gene: -; v_gene: TRBV6-5; CDR3nt: TGTGCCAGCAGGCCCGGGACAACGAACACCGGGGAGCTGTTTTTT; CDR3aa: CASRPGTTNTGELFF
j_gene: TRBJ2-3; abundance: -; d_gene: TRBD2; v_gene: TRBV5-1; CDR3nt: TGCGCCAGCAGCTCCGCCGGGACTAGCGGCACAGATACGCAGTATTTT; CDR3aa: CASSSAGTSGTDTQYF
j_gene: TRBJ2-3; abundance: few; d_gene: TRBD2; v_gene: TRBV13; CDR3nt: TGTGCCAGCAGCTCAAGCGGGAGGGGACGCACAGATACGCAGTATTTT; CDR3aa: CASSSSGRGRTDTQYF
j_gene: TRBJ1-5; abundance: few; d_gene: -; v_gene: TRBV6-1; CDR3nt: TGTGCCAGCACCCACACCCCAAATCAGCCCCAGCATTTT; CDR3aa: CASTHTPNQPQHF
j_gene: TRBJ2-1; abundance: -; d_gene: TRBD2; v_gene: TRBV15; CDR3nt: TGTGCCACCAGCCTAGCGGCCAGTGATGAGCAGTTCTTC; CDR3aa: CATSLAASDEQFF
j_gene: TRBJ2-1; abundance: -; d_gene: -; v_gene: TRBV9; CDR3nt: TGTGCCAGCAGCCCCCGAGGAGACTTTTACAATGAGCAGTTCTTC; CDR3aa: CASSPRGDFYNEQFF
j_gene: TRBJ2-1; abundance: -; d_gene: TRBD1; v_gene: TRBV9; CDR3nt: TGTGCCAGCAGCCTCGGACAGGGCGCCTACAATGAGCAGTTCTTC; CDR3aa: CASSLGQGAYNEQFF
j_gene: TRBJ2-1; abundance: -; d_gene: TRBD1; v_gene: TRBV29-1; CDR3nt: TGCAGCGTCGCAGGGGGCGGGTACAATGAGCAGTTCTTC; CDR3aa: CSVAGGGYNEQFF
j_gene: TRBJ1-2; abundance: few; d_gene: TRBD1; v_gene: TRBV28; CDR3nt: TGTGCCAGCACCAGTCCCGGGACAGGGGTTGGCTACACCTTC; CDR3aa: CASTSPGTGVGYTF
j_gene: TRBJ1-1; abundance: -; d_gene: TRBD1; v_gene: TRBV5-6; CDR3nt: TGTGCCAGCAGCTCGCCTAGGGGGCGCGGGAACACTGAAGCTTTCTTT; CDR3aa: CASSSPRGRGNTEAFF
j_gene: TRBJ1-1; abundance: -; d_gene: TRBD1; v_gene: TRBV6-7; CDR3nt: TGTGCCAGCAGTGACCGGGACAGGCGAGTGAACACTGAAGCTTTCTTT; CDR3aa: CASSDRDRRVNTEAFF
j_gene: TRBJ1-5; abundance: few; d_gene: TRBD1; v_gene: TRBV30; CDR3nt: TGTGCCTGGAGTAGTCCCGGGACAGGGCGCCAGCCCCAGCATTTT; CDR3aa: CAWSSPGTGRQPQHF
j_gene: TRBJ1-2; abundance: -; d_gene: TRBD1; v_gene: TRBV2; CDR3nt: TGTGCCAGCAGTGTGTCCTGGACAGGCGGCTACACCTTC; CDR3aa: CASSVSWTGGYTF
j_gene: TRBJ2-7; abundance: -; d_gene: TRBD1; v_gene: TRBV2; CDR3nt: TGTGCCAGCAGGGGACAGTTAAGCTCCTACGAGCAGTACTTC; CDR3aa: CASRGQLSSYEQYF
j_gene: TRBJ2-7; abundance: -; d_gene: TRBD1; v_gene: TRBV28; CDR3nt: TGTGCCAGCAGCCGTGATGGCGGCAGGGGGACCTACGAGCAGTACTTC; CDR3aa: CASSRDGGRGTYEQYF
j_gene: TRBJ1-1; abundance: -; d_gene: -; v_gene: TRBV28; CDR3nt: TGTGCCAGCAGTTTGCCTACAGGGTGGGAAGCTTTCTTT; CDR3aa: CASSLPTGWEAFF